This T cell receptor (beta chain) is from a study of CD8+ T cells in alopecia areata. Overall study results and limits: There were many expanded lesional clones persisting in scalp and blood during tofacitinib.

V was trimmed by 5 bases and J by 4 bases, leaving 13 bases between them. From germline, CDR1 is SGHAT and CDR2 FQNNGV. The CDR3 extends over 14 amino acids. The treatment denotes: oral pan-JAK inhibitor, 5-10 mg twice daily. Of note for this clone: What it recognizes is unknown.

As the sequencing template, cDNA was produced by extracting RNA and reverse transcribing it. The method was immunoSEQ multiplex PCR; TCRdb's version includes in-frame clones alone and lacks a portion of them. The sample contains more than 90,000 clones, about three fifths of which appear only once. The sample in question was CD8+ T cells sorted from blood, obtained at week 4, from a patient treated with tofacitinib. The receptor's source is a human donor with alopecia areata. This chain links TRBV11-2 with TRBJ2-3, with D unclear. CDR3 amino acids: CASSPKREADTQYF. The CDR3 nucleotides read TGTGCCAGCAGCCCAAAAAGGGAAGCAGATACGCAGTATTTT.